These T cell receptor beta chains were read from a single sample in a study of blood T cell repertoires in COVID-19. Generated by immunoSEQ multiplex PCR, the TCRdb table keeps only in-frame clones and is missing some. Here the sample spans around 250,000 clones, 80% to 90% being singletons. The sequencing sample was made of peripheral blood. Receptor source: a woman between 35 and 50 years old who had recovered from COVID-19. The CDR3 runs from the conserved cysteine through the conserved F or W. The D gene is left open where the match is weak. Size is stated for part of the rows, as once, few or many counts, or as a class when the clone is expanded.

j_call	d_call	clone_size	v_call	cdr3_nt	cdr3_aa
TRBJ2-1	NA	NA	TRBV9	TGTGCCAGCAGCGCGACACCCGACAATGAGCAGTTCTTC	CASSATPDNEQFF
TRBJ2-2	TRBD2	few	TRBV5-4	TGTGCCAGCAGCTACCAACTTAGCGGGAGCACCGGGGAGCTGTTTTTT	CASSYQLSGSTGELFF
TRBJ1-6	TRBD1	NA	TRBV4-2	TGTGCCAGCACCTGGGACAGGGGATTTAATTCACCCCTCCACTTT	CASTWDRGFNSPLHF
TRBJ2-5	TRBD2	NA	TRBV5-1	TGCGCCAGCAGCTTGGTATCGGGGGGTGGAGAGACCCAGTACTTC	CASSLVSGGGETQYF
TRBJ1-4	TRBD1	NA	TRBV29-1	TGCAGCGTTTCGTACAGGGGGGATGAAAAACTGTTTTTT	CSVSYRGDEKLFF
TRBJ2-5	TRBD2	NA	TRBV11-3	TGTGCCAGCAGCTTATTCGCGGGAGGTGGTTTGGAGACCCAGTACTTC	CASSLFAGGGLETQYF
TRBJ1-4	NA	NA	TRBV18	TGTGCCAGCTCACCACGCGACAGCGCTAATGAAAAACTGTTTTTT	CASSPRDSANEKLFF
TRBJ1-2	NA	NA	TRBV5-6	TGTGCCAGCAGCCGAGGCGGCTATGGCTACACCTTC	CASSRGGYGYTF
TRBJ2-7	NA	NA	TRBV27	TGTGCCAGCAGTTTTGAGGCTAAGGCTGGGGAGCAGTACTTC	CASSFEAKAGEQYF
TRBJ1-1	NA	NA	TRBV2	TGTGCCAGCAGTAGTGGGGGACAGAACACTGAAGCTTTCTTT	CASSSGGQNTEAFF
TRBJ1-2	TRBD1	NA	TRBV12-3/TRBV12-4	TGTGCCAGCAGTACGACAGGGGCCGGCTACACCTTC	CASSTTGAGYTF
TRBJ2-1	TRBD2	NA	TRBV2	TGTGCCAGCAGTGACCTCAAACTAGCGGGCGAGGACAATGAGCAGTTCTTC	CASSDLKLAGEDNEQFF
TRBJ2-5	TRBD1	NA	TRBV7-9	TGTGCCAGCAGCTGGACAGGGCGATTTGAAGAGACCCAGTACTTC	CASSWTGRFEETQYF
TRBJ1-3	NA	NA	TRBV3-1/TRBV3-2	TGTGCCAGCAGCCAAGATTTGGACAGAAACTATAACTCTGGAAACACCATATATTTT	CASSQDLDRNYNSGNTIYF
TRBJ2-1	NA	NA	TRBV6-5	TGTGCCAGCAGTAATAGCGGTTTCTCCTACAATGAGCAGTTCTTC	CASSNSGFSYNEQFF
TRBJ1-4	TRBD1	few	TRBV2	TGTGCCAGCAGTGAAGGAGGGGGCGTGACTGAAAAACTGTTTTTT	CASSEGGGVTEKLFF
TRBJ2-5	TRBD2	NA	TRBV10-1	TGCGCCAGCAGTGATGGGACTAGCGTGAAGACCCAGTACTTC	CASSDGTSVKTQYF
TRBJ1-1	NA	NA	TRBV28	TGTGCCAGCACCCCGCCAACTAACACTGAAGCTTTCTTT	CASTPPTNTEAFF
TRBJ2-1	TRBD2	NA	TRBV9	TGTGCCAGCAGCGAGACCGGGACTAGCGGGGGCATTGAGCAGTTCTTC	CASSETGTSGGIEQFF
TRBJ2-5	TRBD1	NA	TRBV6-5	TGTGCCAGCATCAACCAGGACAGGGAGGAAACCCAGTACTTC	CASINQDREETQYF